The source of this TCR beta chain is a study of T cell repertoires in cytomegalovirus infection. Study-level information: Well-studied HLA-B-restricted CMV epitopes were used in the study alongside recently identified HLA-C-restricted ones. Both CMV infection and a matching HLA type were indicated by public TCR beta signatures. Whole-study results and caveats: HLA-C-restricted CMV clonotypes gave the most frequent clonotype in two of eight donors. Frequencies of public TCR beta families were cumulated, and this identified carriers of CMV plus the relevant HLA.

TCRdb analysed the reads with MiXCR anew, one entry per CDR3 protein. Among around 340,000 distinct CDR3 sequences listed, roughly 29% were seen once. The CDR3 totals 12 residues. Germline V gene lookup returns CDR1 SEHNR and CDR2 FQNEAQ (reference sequence). Comment on this clonotype: Its antigen is not identified. One end of the junction varies from germline; a read error may be responsible.

The starting material was cultured PBMCs, obtained from culture after CMV antigen stimulation. The sequence was obtained from a human donor in good health (CMV status not recorded). Some clones in this sample may be carry-over from other donors' samples. The chain links TRBV7-9 to TRBJ1-5; 8 positions agree with TRBD1. Here the CDR3 reads CATGTGNQPRHF. The CDR3 coding sequence is TGTGCCACCGGGACAGGCAATCAGCCCCGGCATTTT. Full variable domain (rest looked up from reference TRBV7-9 and TRBJ1-5): DTGVSQNPRHKITKRGQNVTFRCDPISEHNRLYWYRQTLGQGPEFLTYFQNEAQLEKSRLLSDRFSAERPKGSFSTLEIQRTEQGDSAMYLCATGTGNQPRHFGDGTRLSIL.